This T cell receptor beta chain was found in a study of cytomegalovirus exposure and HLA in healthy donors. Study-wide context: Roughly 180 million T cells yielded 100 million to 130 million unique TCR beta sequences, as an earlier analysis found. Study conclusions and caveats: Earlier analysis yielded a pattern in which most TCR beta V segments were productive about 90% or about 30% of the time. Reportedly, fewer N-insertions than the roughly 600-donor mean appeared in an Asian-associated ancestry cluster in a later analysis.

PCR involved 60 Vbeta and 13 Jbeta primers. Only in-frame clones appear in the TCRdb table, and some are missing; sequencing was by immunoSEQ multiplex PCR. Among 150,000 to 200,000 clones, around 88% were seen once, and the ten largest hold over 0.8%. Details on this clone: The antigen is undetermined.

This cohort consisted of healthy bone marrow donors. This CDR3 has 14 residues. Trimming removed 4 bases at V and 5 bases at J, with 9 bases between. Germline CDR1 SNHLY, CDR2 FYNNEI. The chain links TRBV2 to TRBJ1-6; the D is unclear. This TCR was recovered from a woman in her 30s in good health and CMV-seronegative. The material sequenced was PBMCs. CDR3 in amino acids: CASSGAPDNSPLHF. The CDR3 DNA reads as TGTGCCAGCAGTGGCGCCCCGGATAATTCACCCCTCCACTTT.